This TCR beta chain was observed in a study of T cells in Graves' hyperthyroidism and ophthalmopathy. Study-wide points: Peripheral blood also featured most of the thyroid clonotypes expanded above 0.001. The model anticipated ophthalmopathy a median approximately 6.7 months pre-onset. A 13 V-J model separated ophthalmopathy from stable hyperthyroidism.

Researchers amplified the TCR beta CDR3 regions from RNA transcripts. HTBI primers were used for first-round RT-PCR of the TCR CDR3. TCRdb reprocessed the multiplex PCR reads via MiXCR and lists one record per CDR3 protein. The profile shows more than 500,000 distinct CDR3 sequences, over 45% of them singletons. Investigators excluded patients with uncontrolled infection, other autoimmune disease, pregnancy or lactation. About this clonotype itself: Its specificity is not known. This clone may be a read error of a much larger clone one base away.

The CDR3 loop spans 16 amino acids. V was trimmed by 0 bases and J by 4 bases, leaving 15 bases between them. Germline loops: CDR1 SGHTA, CDR2 FQGNSA. What was sequenced was peripheral blood or thyroid tissue (not recorded which). This clonotype originated in an adult woman with Graves' disease, either hyperthyroidism or ophthalmopathy (not recorded which). The chain has TRBV7-2 and TRBJ2-5, with a tentative D call TRBD2 (5 bases). CDR3 region: CASSLAQVRRRETQYF. DNA for the CDR3: TGTGCCAGCAGCTTAGCGCAAGTCAGGAGGCGAGAGACCCAGTACTTC. The variable domain in full, with the rest retrieved from reference TRBV7-2 and TRBJ2-5, is GAGVSQSPSNKVTEKGKDVELRCDPISGHTALYWYRQSLGQGLEFLIYFQGNSAPDKSGLPSDRFSAERTGGSVSTLTIQRTQQEDSAVYLCASSLAQVRRRETQYFGPGTRLLVL.